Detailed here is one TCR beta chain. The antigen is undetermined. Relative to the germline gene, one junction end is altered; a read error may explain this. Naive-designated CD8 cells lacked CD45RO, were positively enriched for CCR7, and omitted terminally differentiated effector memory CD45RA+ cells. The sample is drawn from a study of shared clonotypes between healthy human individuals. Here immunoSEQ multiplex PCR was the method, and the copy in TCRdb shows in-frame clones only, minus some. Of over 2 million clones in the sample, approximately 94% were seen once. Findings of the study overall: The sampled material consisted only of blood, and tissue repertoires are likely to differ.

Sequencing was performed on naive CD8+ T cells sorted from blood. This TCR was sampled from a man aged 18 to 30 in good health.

CDR3 coding DNA: TGTGCTAGCAGTCTAAACAGGACTTATGGCTACACCTTC. This translates into CASSLNRTYGYTF. The chain recombines TRBV7-7 with TRBJ1-2; possibly TRBD1 for D (5 bases). Germline lookup yields CDR1 SSHAT and CDR2 FNYEAQ (reference sequence). This CDR3 is 13 amino acids long.